This paragraph reports one T cell receptor beta chain. V lost 5 bases to trimming and J lost 4 bases; unmatched junction nucleotides: 7. The CDR3 is 16 amino acids. Germline CDR1 reads MGHDK; CDR2 reads SYGVNS. This record comes from a study of blood T cell repertoires in COVID-19. The overall study: The cDNA or gDNA used as material had been derived from T cells, B-cell-depleted T cells, or PBMCs.

Before being deemed recovered, Cohort 3 donors had two negative PCRs, clearance, or symptom resolution. The assay was immunoSEQ multiplex PCR, and TCRdb's table has in-frame clones only and misses some. The sample shows some 340,000 clones, around 87% of them seen only once. The chain couples TRBV25-1 to TRBJ1-4; 10 bases agree with TRBD1. The sequenced sample was PBMCs or T cells enriched from blood (not recorded which). The clonotype comes from a woman aged 25 to 39 who had recovered from COVID-19. CDR3 sequence reads: CASSPGQGFFNEKLFF. The DNA for the CDR3 is TGTGCCAGCAGTCCGGGACAGGGGTTTTTTAATGAAAAACTGTTTTTT. The complete variable domain, with remaining parts taken from reference TRBV25-1 and TRBJ1-4, reads EADIYQTPRYLVIGTGKKITLECSQTMGHDKMYWYQQDPGMELHLIHYSYGVNSTEKGDLSSESTVSRIRTEHFPLTLESARPSHTSQYLCASSPGQGFFNEKLFFGSGTQLSVL.